This T cell receptor beta chain was identified during a study of T-cell reconstitution after alpha-beta-depleted transplantation in children (dated by TCRdb to 2016 to 2017). About the full investigation: T-cell immune reconstitution after TCRalphabeta/CD19-depleted allogeneic hematopoietic cell transplantation in children was quantitatively tracked in the study by means of TCR repertoire profiling.

Receptor libraries were prepared by PCR. The run used an Illumina HiSeq 2500. TCR library preparation used molecular barcoding, with unique molecular identifiers applied to normalize quantification of the TCRbeta repertoire. TCRdb reworked the public reads: Q25 trimming with fastp, MiXCR clone assembly, productive beta chains retained. All rows with the same CDR3 protein become a single entry with the most common DNA and genes. This sample comprises 250,000 to 400,000 distinct CDR3 sequences, about a quarter of them detected only once. Of the sample, about a tenth is held by the ten largest clones. Broad study findings and their caveats: About two months after transplant, the apparently early recovery of alphabetaT-cell counts reportedly depended on just several hundred clones that had expanded rapidly and came from non-depleted graft cells. In some patients, high TCRbeta diversity at day 60 was attributed to recipient T cells and intrathymic progenitors that had survived conditioning. Over the following months the frequencies of hyperexpanded clones went down, and after one year T-cell counts and TCRbeta diversity were mostly credited to newly produced T cells.

V loses 1 base, J loses 3 bases, and the germline ends lie 10 bases apart. CDR3 length: 15 amino acids, cysteine to phenylalanine. Just the 45-base CDR3 DNA is kept, in frame starting at base 1. The germline V gene supplies CDR1 SGHTA and CDR2 FQGNSA. This clonotype was seen a few times. The antigen it recognizes is unknown. Per-base quality was not reported, and no clone a single base away is much larger than it. The treatment or condition tag for this specimen amounts to: allogeneic hematopoietic cell transplantation with graft depleted of TCRalphabeta T cells and CD19 B cells. TCRalphabeta/CD19-depleted allogeneic hematopoietic cell grafts were given to the transplant recipients, all of whom were children.

Sequenced here: PBMCs, mostly from graft donor cells, sampled 180 days after TCRalphabeta/CD19-depleted stem cell transplant. The receptor's source is a male patient younger than 18 who had a stem cell transplant for acute lymphoblastic leukemia, so the T cells may come from the graft donor. The chain joins TRBV7-2 to TRBJ2-1; matching of 5 bases hints at TRBD2 as the D gene. The DNA sequence is TGTGCCAGCAGCTTAGTGTCTAGCTTCTACAATGAGCAGTTCTTC. It is translated as CASSLVSSFYNEQFF.